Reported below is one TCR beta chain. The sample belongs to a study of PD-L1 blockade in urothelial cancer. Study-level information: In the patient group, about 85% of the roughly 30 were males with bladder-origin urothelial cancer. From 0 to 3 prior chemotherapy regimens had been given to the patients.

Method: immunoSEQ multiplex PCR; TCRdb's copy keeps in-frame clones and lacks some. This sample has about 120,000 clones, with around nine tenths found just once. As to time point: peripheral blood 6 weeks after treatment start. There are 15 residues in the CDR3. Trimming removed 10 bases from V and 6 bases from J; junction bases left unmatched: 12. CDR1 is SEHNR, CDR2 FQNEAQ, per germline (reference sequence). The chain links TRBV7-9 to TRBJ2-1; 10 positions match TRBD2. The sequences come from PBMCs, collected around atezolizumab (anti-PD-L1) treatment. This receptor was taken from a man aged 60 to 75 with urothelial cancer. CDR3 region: CATRGASGSPNEQFF. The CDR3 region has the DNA TGTGCCACCCGAGGGGCTAGCGGGAGCCCCAATGAGCAGTTCTTC.